This T cell receptor beta chain was profiled in a study of blood T cell repertoires in COVID-19. About the research overall: Specimens from acute and convalescent COVID-19 originated in the United States, Italy and Spain. PBMCs, B-cell-depleted T cells, or T cells provided the cDNA or gDNA that made up the material.

Per the original methods: Nucleated cell counts were estimated from reference gene primer amplification. Sequencing was performed with immunoSEQ multiplex PCR; in TCRdb, only in-frame clones are kept and a portion is missing. For V, J and clone size, that table is used; D and trimming come from the DNA. The table shows approximately 260,000 clones, with 83% occurring only once. This CDR3 spans 15 amino acids. Germline values: CDR1 KGHSY, CDR2 FQNENV. V trimming: 1 base; J trimming: 9 bases; junction bases outside the gene matches: 5. The sequence derives from a man between 60 and 70 years old who had recovered from COVID-19. The chain recombines TRBV16 with TRBJ1-6; 8 bases line up with TRBD1. The sequenced material came from peripheral blood. This CDR3 reads CASSQFSGGSSPLHF. CDR3 nucleotides: TGTGCCAGCAGCCAATTCTCAGGGGGCAGTTCACCCCTCCACTTT.